The subject of this entry is one T cell receptor (beta chain). Its antigen specificity is not known. No base quality values were provided; no much bigger clone lies one nucleotide off. The data originate from a study of T cells in localized non-small cell lung cancer (dated by TCRdb to between 2020 and 2021). Notes on the research overall: T cell repertoires of approximately 250 early-stage NSCLC patients were analyzed, with tumors being compared against uninvolved tumor-adjacent lungs. NSCLC patients had a mean age of around 61 years, and fewer than 150 were male and over 85 female. The cohort consisted of 236 treatment-naive NSCLC patients whose localized lung tumors had been resected.

The CDR3, cysteine through phenylalanine, is 12 amino acids long. The CDR3 DNA has 36 bases and is translated from base 1. The germline V gene (reference sequence) supplies CDR1 MNHNY and CDR2 SVGAGI. V drops 7 bases and J drops 7 bases, leaving 8 bases in between. Results and caveats for the whole study, not just this receptor: Higher blood T cell density associated with longer overall survival, while higher adjacent-lung clonality associated with shorter survival. Multi-region tumor sequencing was not performed, so intratumor heterogeneity could not be excluded. The highest T cell clonality was observed in uninvolved tumor-adjacent lung, where clonality exceeded that of tumor, suggesting that antigenic responses were more focused in uninvolved tumor-adjacent lung. Because of the exploratory design, TCR variables were selected using unadjusted p-values without false-discovery rate correction. A median of roughly 58 of the top 100 tumor clones were detected in paired uninvolved adjacent lung, and around 27 of these tumor clones were also found among the top 100 clones of the paired uninvolved adjacent lung.

At diagnosis, peripheral blood, uninvolved tumor-adjacent lung and tumor were collected and were preserved as a mix of fresh-frozen and FFPE material. For TCR repertoire profiling, blood samples were analyzed in the form of peripheral blood mononuclear cells. The immunoSEQ Assay was used to sequence TCR beta CDR3 regions from DNA. On the study's bioinformatics: To compute T cell density, TCR beta template counts were normalized to usable DNA, which was estimated by amplifying housekeeping genes. Richness was estimated using the preseqR package, with extrapolation to 400,000 templates for PBMC samples and to 120,000 templates for tissue samples. Clonality was defined as one minus Pielou's evenness. Tissue-enriched TCRs were identified through differential abundance testing performed on productive amino-acid clonotypes, with a minimum total count of 5 and an alpha of 0.1. The Jaccard Index and the Morisita Overlap Index were used to measure repertoire overlap between compartments. GLIPH grouped TCR beta CDR3s together with public tetramer-defined viral CDR3s, and a viral motif had to include at least three viral sequences and also show V-gene enrichment. TCRdb re-hosts the immuneACCESS table, in-frame sequences only. Its copies lack some clones; in the studies checked, an unresolved V gene accounts for under half of them, and the cause for the rest is not known. V and J calls and clone size come straight from that table; D and trimming were deduced from the DNA. Across this sample there are tens of thousands of clones, with 92% seen only once. About 2.2% of the sample rests with the top ten.

Sequences were derived from peripheral blood, sampled before any cancer treatment. The rearrangement combines TRBV6-6 with TRBJ1-6, with TRBD1 perhaps the D gene, on 6 matching bases. This sequence was found in a female donor older than 55 with stage I lung adenocarcinoma. The sequenced DNA is TGTGCCAGCACTAGGGGGAATTCACCCCTCCACTTT. Translated, it gives CASTRGNSPLHF.